The clone carrying this TCR beta chain was seen a few times. The antigen is not known. Data came from immunoSEQ multiplex PCR; TCRdb stores just in-frame clones and leaves some out. The profile shows 25,000 to 35,000 clones, around 70% of them singletons. This sample is part of a study of vaccination effects on CD4 cells after COVID-19. Points from the study as a whole: There was only 1 of 255 vaccine-induced clones in healthy vaccinees that cross-reacted with common cold coronaviruses. Marked clonal contraction of both clone types appeared late after vaccination.

A 10-day culture period preceded the isolation of CD4+ T cells. All vaccine recipients tested negative for nucleocapsid antibodies and had never contracted SARS-CoV-2 infection. On both days 3 and 7, half of the culture medium was replaced with IL-2 medium. The CDR3 length is 15 residues. V was cut by 2 bases and J by 5 bases, with 14 bases left in between. The germline V gene has CDR1 SGHRS and CDR2 YFSETQ. J is TRBJ2-1 and V is TRBV5-1, with D possibly TRBD2 on 7 matching bases. This sequence originates from a human donor who received a COVID-19 vaccine. Material: CD4+ T cells from PBMCs cultured without peptide, obtained before COVID-19 vaccination. The CDR3 loop is CASSFGGLADNEQFF. The CDR3 nucleotides are TGCGCCAGCAGCTTTGGGGGCCTAGCGGACAATGAGCAGTTCTTC.